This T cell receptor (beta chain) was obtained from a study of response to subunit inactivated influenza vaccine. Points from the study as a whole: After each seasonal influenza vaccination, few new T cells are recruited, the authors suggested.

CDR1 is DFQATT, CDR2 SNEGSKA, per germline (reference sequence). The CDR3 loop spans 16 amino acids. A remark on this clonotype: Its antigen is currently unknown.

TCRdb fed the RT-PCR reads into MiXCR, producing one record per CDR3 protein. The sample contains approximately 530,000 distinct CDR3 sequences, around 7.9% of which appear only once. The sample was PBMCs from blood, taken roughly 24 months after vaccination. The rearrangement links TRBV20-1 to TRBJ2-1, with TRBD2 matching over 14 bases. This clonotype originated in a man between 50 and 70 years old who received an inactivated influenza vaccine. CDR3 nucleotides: TGCAGAGCCATTGGGACTAGCGGGAGTAAAGGCAATGAGCAGTTCTTC. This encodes CRAIGTSGSKGNEQFF.